A single sample is the source of the 16 T cell receptor beta chains below, sequenced in a study of blood T cell repertoires in COVID-19. Only in-frame clones appear in the TCRdb table, and some are missing; sequencing was by immunoSEQ multiplex PCR. Of 200,000 to 250,000 clones in the sample, roughly 80% were seen once. Material: peripheral blood. These receptors all stem from a woman aged 80 or over with acute or convalescent COVID-19.

This clone was picked up a small number of times. The J gene is TRBJ2-1, the V gene TRBV5-1; D call uncertain. The V gene lost 0 bases and the J gene lost 8 bases, with 3 bases spanning the gap. Germline CDR1 reads SGHRS; CDR2 reads YFSETQ. This CDR3 spans 11 amino acids. CDR3 sequence reads: CASSLVDEQFF. The CDR3 nucleotides read TGCGCCAGCAGCTTGGTCGATGAGCAGTTCTTC.

The chain employs TRBV28 and TRBJ2-6; 8 bases match TRBD2. This CDR3 region has 19 residues. Germline CDR1 MDHEN, CDR2 SYDVKM. J lost 0 bases, V lost 3 bases, and 10 bases had no gene match. The CDR3 DNA reads as TGTGCCAGCAGTTTCGGGGGGGGCTGGGCCGGCTCTGGGGCCAACGTCCTGACTTTC. It specifies CASSFGGGWAGSGANVLTF.

The chain has TRBV7-2 and TRBJ1-6; D gene uncertain. V was clipped by 1 base and J by 14 bases, with 12 bases between them. This CDR3 is 13 amino acids long. Germline CDR1 is SGHTA and CDR2 is FQGNSA. The CDR3 sequence is CASSLDLARTLHF. The CDR3, as DNA: TGTGCCAGCAGCTTAGATCTGGCCCGAACCCTCCACTTT. Looking up the rest from reference TRBV7-2 and TRBJ1-6 gives the full variable domain: GAGVSQSPSNKVTEKGKDVELRCDPISGHTALYWYRQSLGQGLEFLIYFQGNSAPDKSGLPSDRFSAERTGGSVSTLTIQRTQQEDSAVYLCASSLDLARTLHFGNGTRLTVT.

This chain uses TRBV11-3 with TRBJ2-5, with 7 bases fitting TRBD2. The V segment lost 4 bases and the J segment 2 bases; nucleotides outside the gene matches: 7. Per germline, CDR1 SGHNT and CDR2 YENEEA. The CDR3 has 15 residues. This CDR3 is CASSWGLTGQETQYF. The DNA of the CDR3 is TGTGCCAGCAGCTGGGGACTAACGGGGCAAGAGACCCAGTACTTC.

For this clone: Other DNA sequences in this sample translate to the same CDR3. The chain has TRBV11-2 and TRBJ2-7; D uncertain. Between the trimmed V and J ends, which lost 1 base and 3 bases, there was a span of 7 bases. CDR1 and CDR2 from the germline V gene are SGHAT and FQNNGV. The CDR3 loop spans 13 amino acids. CDR3 loop: CASSLGSVYEQYF. For the CDR3, the DNA is TGTGCCAGCAGCTTAGGATCGGTCTACGAGCAGTACTTC.

J is TRBJ1-5 and V is TRBV7-2, with a tentative D call TRBD1 (6 bases). V shed 8 bases and J shed 4 bases, with 12 bases lying between them. The CDR3 totals 13 residues. Germline assignment: CDR1 SGHTA and CDR2 FQGNSA. The DNA for the CDR3 is TGTGCCAGCGTGAAACAGGGTAATCAGCCCCAGCATTTT. Translating it yields CASVKQGNQPQHF.

This rearrangement joins TRBV19 to TRBJ2-2; TRBD2 matches 8 bases. The V and J ends lost 3 bases and 6 bases, in that order; junction bases with no gene match: 9. Germline loops: CDR1 LNHDA, CDR2 SQIVND (reference sequence). This CDR3 has 16 residues. This CDR3 reads CASSIGVAGSPGELFF. CDR3 nucleotides: TGTGCCAGTAGTATCGGAGTAGCGGGGAGTCCCGGGGAGCTGTTTTTT.

This rearrangement joins TRBV19 to TRBJ2-6; tentatively, D is TRBD2 (5 bases). V was trimmed by 7 bases and J by 0 bases, leaving 13 bases between them. The CDR3 has 16 amino acids. The germline gives CDR1 LNHDA, CDR2 SQIVND (reference sequence). For the CDR3, the DNA is TGTGCCAGTACGGAGGCTCTGAGCTCTGGGGCCAACGTCCTGACTTTC. Translated: CASTEALSSGANVLTF.

This chain joins TRBV11-3 and TRBJ1-4; 7 bases agree with TRBD1. This CDR3 contains 14 residues. Germline loops: CDR1 SGHNT, CDR2 YENEEA. Trimming removed 3 bases from V and 5 bases from J; junction bases left unmatched: 3. The CDR3 DNA reads as TGTGCCAGCAGCTTGGGGACAGCAAATGAAAAACTGTTTTTT. Its protein is CASSLGTANEKLFF.

This clone was seen a handful of times. The J gene is TRBJ2-1, the V gene TRBV28; unclear D gene. V was cut by 4 bases and J by 0 bases, with 13 bases left in between. CDR3 length equals 16 residues. CDR1 and CDR2 (germline): MDHEN, SYDVKM. The CDR3 loop reads CASSSPDGGSYNEQFF. Written as DNA, the CDR3 is TGTGCCAGCAGTTCCCCCGACGGCGGCTCCTACAATGAGCAGTTCTTC. The full variable domain, its missing parts supplied by reference TRBV28 and TRBJ2-1, is DVKVTQSSRYLVKRTGEKVFLECVQDMDHENMFWYRQDPGLGLRLIYFSYDVKMKEKGDIPEGYSVSREKKERFSLILESASTNQTSMYLCASSSPDGGSYNEQFFGPGTRLTVL.

The gene calls are TRBV28 and TRBJ2-1; D is unclear. Germline values: CDR1 MDHEN, CDR2 SYDVKM. V lost 7 bases to trimming and J lost 2 bases, with 12 bases between them. The CDR3 is made up of 14 amino acids. The CDR3 region has the DNA TGTGCCAGCATTCCCGGCGGTGCCTACAATGAGCAGTTCTTC. Amino acids: CASIPGGAYNEQFF.

The V and J genes are TRBV15 and TRBJ2-3, with D perhaps TRBD2 (6 bases). The germline V gene has CDR1 LNHNV and CDR2 YYDKDF (reference sequence). With 1 base removed from V and 2 bases from J, the gap between germline ends came to 13 bases. The CDR3 is 16 amino acids. The CDR3 region has the DNA TGTGCCACCAGCAGAGGAGGGGCGGGGCTCACAGATACGCAGTATTTT. Translating it yields CATSRGGAGLTDTQYF. The variable domain in full, with the rest retrieved from reference TRBV15 and TRBJ2-3, is DAMVIQNPRYQVTQFGKPVTLSCSQTLNHNVMYWYQQKSSQAPKLLFHYYDKDFNNEADTPDNFQSRRPNTSFCFLDIRSPGLGDTAMYLCATSRGGAGLTDTQYFGPGTRLTVL.

This chain connects TRBV18 to TRBJ2-3; tentative D call: TRBD2 (6 bases). V was pared by 1 base and J by 1 base, with 9 bases between. The germline V gene encodes CDR1 KGHSH and CDR2 LQKENI. This CDR3 comprises 15 residues. This CDR3 reads CASSPQERGTDTQYF. DNA for the CDR3: TGTGCCAGCTCACCACAGGAGCGGGGCACAGATACGCAGTATTTT.

This clone was observed once. The chain uses TRBV19 and TRBJ1-5; D unclear. Germline lookup yields CDR1 LNHDA and CDR2 SQIVND (reference sequence). The CDR3 extends over 15 amino acids. Trimming pared 2 bases from V and 5 bases from J, leaving 13 bases between. The CDR3 region is CASSILEPPYQPQHF. The CDR3, as DNA: TGTGCCAGTAGTATATTAGAACCGCCCTATCAGCCCCAGCATTTT. The full variable domain, rest sourced from reference TRBV19 and TRBJ1-5, is DGGITQSPKYLFRKEGQNVTLSCEQNLNHDAMYWYRQDPGQGLRLIYYSQIVNDFQKGDIAEGYSVSREKKESFPLTVTSAQKNPTAFYLCASSILEPPYQPQHFGDGTRLSIL.

The chain recombines TRBV19 with TRBJ2-7; possibly TRBD2 for D (5 bases). CDR1 and CDR2 from the germline V gene are LNHDA and SQIVND (reference sequence). The CDR3 runs to 15 residues. V lost 3 bases to trimming and J lost 7 bases, with 19 bases between them. The CDR3, as DNA: TGTGCCAGTAGTATTCCAGGACTTAATGATGGAGAGCAGTACTTC. Residues: CASSIPGLNDGEQYF.

This clone was counted a single time. CDR3 in DNA: TGTGCCAGCTCACGACGACAGGAGACTTATGGCTACACCTTC. Protein sequence: CASSRRQETYGYTF. The chain uses TRBV18 and TRBJ1-2, with D perhaps matching TRBD1 (6 bases). The CDR3 consists of 14 residues. CDR1 and CDR2 from the germline V gene are KGHSH and LQKENI. With 4 bases removed from V and 5 bases from J, the gap between germline ends came to 14 bases.